This T cell receptor (beta chain) is drawn from a study of T cell repertoires in cytomegalovirus infection. Study context: Epitope selection comprised recently identified HLA-C-restricted CMV epitopes and well-studied HLA-B-restricted CMV epitopes. Study conclusions and caveats: The ex vivo response was dominated by HLA-C-restricted CMV-specific TCR beta clonotypes.

A single record per CDR3 protein comes from TCRdb applying MiXCR to the reads. Here the sample spans 830,000 or so distinct CDR3 sequences, approximately 29% being singletons. This CDR3 contains 16 residues. Germline V gene lookup returns CDR1 MDHEN and CDR2 SYDVKM. V was pared by 3 bases and J by 7 bases, with 19 bases between. Worth noting for this clonotype: What it binds is not known.

The origin of this receptor is a human donor in good health (CMV status not recorded). Some clones in this sample may be carry-over from other donors' samples. The chain links TRBV28 to TRBJ2-1; perhaps TRBD1 as D (5 bases). Sequencing used cultured CD8+ T cells from PBMCs, obtained from culture after CMV antigen stimulation. The CDR3 DNA follows: TGTGCCAGCAGTTTGTTAGGGGCAGGTCCTGGTAATGAGCAGTTCTTC. Translation gives CASSLLGAGPGNEQFF.